This T cell receptor (beta chain) emerged from a study of blood T cell repertoires in COVID-19. The overall study: Samples of COVID-19 (acute and convalescent) were obtained from the United States, Italy and Spain.

The repertoire was sequenced with immunoSEQ multiplex PCR; TCRdb's copy has only in-frame clones and lacks some. The data hold around 1,700 clones, with approximately 84% observed a single time. The clonotype was recovered from a man between 65 and 85 years old with active COVID-19. Sample: peripheral blood.

The CDR3 spells CASSISGTGGWGKNTEAFF. CDR3 nucleotides: TGTGCCAGCAGCATTTCCGGGACAGGGGGCTGGGGAAAGAACACTGAAGCTTTCTTT. The gene calls are TRBV7-2 and TRBJ1-1; 12 bases map to TRBD1. Germline V gene lookup returns CDR1 SGHTA and CDR2 FQGNSA. The V and J ends lost 5 bases and 1 base, in that order; junction bases with no gene match: 14. This CDR3 has 19 amino acids.